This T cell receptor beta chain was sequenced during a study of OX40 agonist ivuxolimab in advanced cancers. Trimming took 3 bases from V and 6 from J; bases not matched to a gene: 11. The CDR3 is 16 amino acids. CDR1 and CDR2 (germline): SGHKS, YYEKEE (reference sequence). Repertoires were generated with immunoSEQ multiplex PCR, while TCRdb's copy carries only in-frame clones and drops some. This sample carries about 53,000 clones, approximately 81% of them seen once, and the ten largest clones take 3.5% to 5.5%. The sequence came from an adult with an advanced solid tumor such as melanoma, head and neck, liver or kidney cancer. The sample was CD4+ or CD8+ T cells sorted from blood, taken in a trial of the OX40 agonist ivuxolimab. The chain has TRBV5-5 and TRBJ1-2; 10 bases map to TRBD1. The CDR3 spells CASSSHGTGVPNGYTF. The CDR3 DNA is TGTGCCAGCAGCTCCCACGGGACAGGGGTTCCGAATGGCTACACCTTC. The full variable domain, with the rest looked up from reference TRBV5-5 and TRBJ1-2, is DAGVTQSPTHLIKTRGQQVTLRCSPISGHKSVSWYQQVLGQGPQFIFQYYEKEERGRGNFPDRFSARQFPNYSSELNVNALLLGDSALYLCASSSHGTGVPNGYTFGSGTRLTVV.